This T cell receptor beta chain was sequenced in a study of regulatory T cells in long-lasting Graves disease. Germline lookup yields CDR1 MDHEN and CDR2 SYDVKM. The CDR3 covers 14 residues. The ends were cut back, 2 bases at V and 7 bases at J, with 9 bases in the middle. The time point denotes: newly diagnosed GD, antithyroid drugs for less than 3 months. Preparation of the TCR library used RNA extracted from PBMCs. Both iRepertoire HTBI primers and Arm-PCR of CDR3 regions were used to build the TCR beta libraries. In the original workflow: Gene usage covered around 62 TRBV and 14 TRBJ segments. TCRdb re-called the multiplex PCR reads through MiXCR, storing one row per CDR3 protein. TCRdb, not the authors, supplied the V and J calls. The data hold a few hundred thousand distinct CDR3 sequences, with around 19% observed a single time. This clonotype occurred many times. This sample was also put to use in a study of T cells in Graves' hyperthyroidism and ophthalmopathy. As reported in that work: The study enrolled patients aged 18 to 65 with newly diagnosed hyperthyroidism of under 2 months' duration. Clonotypes that were expanded in thyroid above 0.001 mostly appeared in blood too.

Material: peripheral blood mononuclear cells (PBMCs), obtained at new diagnosis, from a patient treated with antithyroid drugs. The gene calls are TRBV28 and TRBJ1-6; D perhaps matches TRBD1 (5 bases). This sequence was found in a woman in her twenties or thirties with Graves disease. CDR3 loop: CASSLGGKNSPLHF. DNA of the CDR3: TGTGCCAGCAGTTTAGGGGGTAAGAATTCACCCCTCCACTTT.